These 18 T cell receptor beta chains were all obtained from the same sample, sequenced in a study of T cells after yellow fever vaccination. TCRdb passed the 5' RACE reads through MiXCR, listing each CDR3 protein once. The table shows hundreds of thousands of distinct CDR3 sequences, with approximately 13% occurring only once. The sample was PBMCs, taken on the day of the yellow fever booster vaccination. The receptors shown here come from a man aged 30 to 45 who received the YFV17D yellow fever vaccine.

The chain recombines TRBV11-2 with TRBJ2-1; D may match TRBD1 or TRBD2 (5 bases each). The ends were cut back, 2 bases at V and 2 bases at J, with 28 bases in the middle. The CDR3 runs 21 residues. CDR1 and CDR2 (germline): SGHAT, FQNNGV. The CDR3 region is CASSLWGLVGATARAYNEQFF. Written as DNA, the CDR3 is TGTGCCAGCAGCTTATGGGGATTGGTGGGAGCGACGGCCAGGGCCTACAATGAGCAGTTCTTC.

The chain carries TRBV7-2 and TRBJ1-1; TRBD1 matches 10 bases. The length of the CDR3 is 15 residues. With 7 bases clipped from V and 5 bases from J, the junction kept 10 bases outside the gene matches. CDR1 and CDR2 from the germline V gene are SGHTA and FQGNSA. The DNA for the CDR3 is TGTGCCAGCATCCCTAGAGGGACAGGGGTAACTGAAGCTTTCTTT. Protein sequence: CASIPRGTGVTEAFF. Full variable domain (outside the CDR3, taken from reference TRBV7-2 and TRBJ1-1): GAGVSQSPSNKVTEKGKDVELRCDPISGHTALYWYRQSLGQGLEFLIYFQGNSAPDKSGLPSDRFSAERTGGSVSTLTIQRTQQEDSAVYLCASIPRGTGVTEAFFGQGTRLTVV.

This clonotype turned up a few times. The chain recombines TRBV14 with TRBJ2-7, with D perhaps given as TRBD1 or TRBD2 (5 bases each). The CDR3 spans 14 residues. Trimming stripped 1 base from V and 5 bases from J, with 12 bases between. Per germline, CDR1 SGHDN and CDR2 FVKESK. The CDR3 nucleotides read TGTGCCAGCAGCCAAGTGCCGAGAGGGGACGAGCAGTACTTC. Residues: CASSQVPRGDEQYF.

V usage is TRBV6-1 and J usage is TRBJ1-3; unclear D gene. V was clipped by 4 bases and J by 3 bases, with 16 bases between them. The germline gives CDR1 MNHNS, CDR2 SASEGT. The CDR3 totals 16 residues. The CDR3 sequence: CASSALIRLSGNTIYF. The CDR3 coding sequence is TGTGCCAGCAGTGCCCTGATCCGGTTAAGTGGAAACACCATATATTTT.

The V call is TRBV7-2, the J call TRBJ1-5, with TRBD1 as a possible D gene (5 bases). The V and J ends lost 5 bases and 5 bases respectively, with 7 bases between them. Per the germline V gene, CDR1 is SGHTA and CDR2 is FQGNSA. The CDR3 extends over 12 amino acids. The CDR3 nucleotides read TGTGCCAGCAGCCGGGGGGATCAGCCCCAGCATTTT. This encodes CASSRGDQPQHF.

This clonotype was seen only a few times. This chain joins TRBV7-3 and TRBJ2-2, with 10 bases lining up with TRBD1. The CDR3 is 17 amino acids. V gave up 5 bases and J gave up 2 bases; unmatched junction bases: 8. CDR1 and CDR2 (germline): SGHTA, FQGTGA. DNA of the CDR3: TGTGCCAGCAGCCCTACCGGGACAGGGGCCAACACCGGGGAGCTGTTTTTT. It yields the protein CASSPTGTGANTGELFF.

The V gene is TRBV20-1, the J gene TRBJ2-7; D call uncertain. The V end lost 8 bases, the J end lost 1 base, and 18 bases lay between the germline ends. The CDR3 length is 14 residues. Germline CDR1 reads DFQATT; CDR2 reads SNEGSKA (reference sequence). The CDR3 region is CSPGRTTGSYEQYF. The CDR3 DNA follows: TGCAGTCCCGGGCGAACTACTGGATCCTACGAGCAGTACTTC.

The chain recombines TRBV7-2 with TRBJ2-1; 7 nucleotides agree with TRBD1. There are 13 residues in the CDR3. The germline V gene has CDR1 SGHTA and CDR2 FQGNSA. V trimming: 4 bases; J trimming: 10 bases; junction bases outside the gene matches: 7. DNA for the CDR3: TGTGCCAGCAGCTCCCAGGGACAGTCGGAGCAGTTCTTC. Residues: CASSSQGQSEQFF.

V gene TRBV20-1 combines with J gene TRBJ2-7; 7 bases fit TRBD1. V dropped 5 bases and J dropped 3; count of bases not matched to a gene: 4. Germline V gene data show CDR1 as DFQATT and CDR2 as SNEGSKA (reference sequence). This CDR3 contains 12 residues. The CDR3 bases are TGCAGTGCTGCCCGACAGGGCTACGAGCAGTACTTC. Amino acid sequence: CSAARQGYEQYF.

This clonotype turned up a few times. The rearrangement uses TRBV5-1 and TRBJ2-7; D call uncertain. The ends were cut back, 1 base at V and 3 bases at J, with 11 bases in the middle. The CDR3 covers 14 residues. Germline V gene lookup returns CDR1 SGHRS and CDR2 YFSETQ. The CDR3 sequence is CASSLSASSYEQYF. The CDR3 DNA reads TGCGCCAGCAGCTTGTCCGCGTCCAGCTACGAGCAGTACTTC.

Only a few counts were recorded for this clonotype. The rearrangement links TRBV6-5 to TRBJ1-2; 8 bases line up with TRBD1. The CDR3 is made up of 15 amino acids. V shed 4 bases, J shed 0 bases, and the junction held 4 bases outside the gene matches. Germline lookup yields CDR1 MNHEY and CDR2 SVGAGI. The CDR3 loop reads CASSSTGEANYGYTF. The CDR3 nucleotides are TGTGCCAGCAGTTCGACAGGGGAGGCTAACTATGGCTACACCTTC.

This clonotype was counted a few times. CDR3 coding DNA: TGTGCCAGCAGCTCACCAGCGGGGAGTGGCACAGATACGCAGTATTTT. This translates into CASSSPAGSGTDTQYF. The chain couples TRBV5-5 to TRBJ2-3; 7 nucleotides line up with TRBD2. Germline lookup yields CDR1 SGHKS and CDR2 YYEKEE (reference sequence). The V segment lost 3 bases and the J segment 1 base; nucleotides outside the gene matches: 8. The CDR3 loop spans 16 amino acids.

The chain joins TRBV6-2 or TRBV6-3 to TRBJ2-5; D is perhaps TRBD1 (6 bases). This CDR3 is 13 amino acids long. The germline V gene has CDR1 MNHEY and CDR2 SVGEGT. Trimming shortened V by 1 base and J by 6 bases, and 9 bases separated the two germline ends. CDR3 sequence reads: CASSYFDRQTQYF. The DNA of the CDR3 is TGTGCCAGCAGTTACTTCGACAGGCAGACCCAGTACTTC.

The gene calls are TRBV29-1 and TRBJ1-5; unclear D gene. Germline CDR1 SQVTM, CDR2 ANQGSEA. CDR3 size: 13 residues. V lost 4 bases and J lost 0, with 7 bases in between. The CDR3 reads CSVAIDSNQPQHF. CDR3 in DNA: TGCAGCGTTGCCATCGATAGCAATCAGCCCCAGCATTTT.

This clonotype has more than one count but fewer than ten. The chain links TRBV29-1 to TRBJ2-3, with 9 positions matching TRBD2. Per the germline V gene, CDR1 is SQVTM and CDR2 is ANQGSEA. This CDR3 spans 15 amino acids. J lost 3 bases, V lost 4 bases, and 8 bases had no gene match. The CDR3 bases are TGCAGCGTTGGTCGAGCGGGAGGCCAAACAGATACGCAGTATTTT. It encodes CSVGRAGGQTDTQYF.

The table lists this clonotype with many counts. This sequence joins TRBV3-1 and TRBJ2-7, with 9 nucleotides matching TRBD1. The CDR3 has 14 residues. CDR1 is LGHDT, CDR2 YNNKEL, per germline (reference sequence). V lost 3 bases to trimming and J lost 2 bases; unmatched junction nucleotides: 2. The CDR3 region is CASSQRTGAYEQYF. CDR3 DNA: TGTGCCAGCAGCCAGAGGACAGGGGCCTACGAGCAGTACTTC.

In this sample, this clonotype turned up many times. This chain connects TRBV5-4 to TRBJ2-2; D gene unclear. The CDR3 runs 12 residues. The V and J ends lost 4 bases and 5 bases respectively, with 6 bases between them. Germline V lookup: CDR1 SGHNT, CDR2 YYREEE (reference sequence). This CDR3 is CASSRVTGELFF. The CDR3 DNA sequence: TGTGCCAGCAGCCGAGTGACCGGGGAGCTGTTTTTT.

This clonotype came up a few times. This chain joins TRBV15 and TRBJ2-1; 8 bases map to TRBD2. Looked up from germline, CDR1 is LNHNV and CDR2 is YYDKDF (reference sequence). The trim removed 1 base at V and 6 bases at J, leaving 14 bases unmatched. The CDR3 is 18 residues long. The CDR3 loop reads CATSRVAFSSGLGNEQFF. The DNA for the CDR3 is TGTGCCACCAGCAGAGTCGCTTTTTCTAGCGGGCTGGGCAATGAGCAGTTCTTC.